This paragraph reports one TCR beta chain. Antigen unknown. The sample is drawn from a study of T cell responses to AZD1222 COVID-19 vaccine. As for the study in general: Second-dose intervals of approximately 4 or approximately 12 weeks were pooled. Overall study findings and caveats: Dominant at 160-218 and 743-854, vaccine-associated CD4 TCRs also spanned spike. Donors, mostly white British, included more females; clonal diversity was possibly underestimated. Baseline serology detected seropositivity in only a handful of AZD1222 recipients.

The data were produced by immunoSEQ multiplex PCR, yet TCRdb's version contains in-frame clones alone and is incomplete. This table holds approximately 160,000 clones, approximately 93% found once. V gave up 5 bases and J gave up 4 bases; unmatched junction bases: 9. CDR3 length: 17 residues. Germline assignment: CDR1 SEHNR and CDR2 FQNEAQ (reference sequence). The V call is TRBV7-9, the J call TRBJ2-1; 12 bases are shared with TRBD2. The receptor's source is an adult in good health. The source was peripheral blood, collected on day 0 of AZD1222 vaccination. The CDR3 loop reads CASSPKLAGGLYNEQFF. The CDR3 coding sequence is TGTGCCAGCAGCCCTAAACTAGCGGGGGGCCTATACAATGAGCAGTTCTTC.